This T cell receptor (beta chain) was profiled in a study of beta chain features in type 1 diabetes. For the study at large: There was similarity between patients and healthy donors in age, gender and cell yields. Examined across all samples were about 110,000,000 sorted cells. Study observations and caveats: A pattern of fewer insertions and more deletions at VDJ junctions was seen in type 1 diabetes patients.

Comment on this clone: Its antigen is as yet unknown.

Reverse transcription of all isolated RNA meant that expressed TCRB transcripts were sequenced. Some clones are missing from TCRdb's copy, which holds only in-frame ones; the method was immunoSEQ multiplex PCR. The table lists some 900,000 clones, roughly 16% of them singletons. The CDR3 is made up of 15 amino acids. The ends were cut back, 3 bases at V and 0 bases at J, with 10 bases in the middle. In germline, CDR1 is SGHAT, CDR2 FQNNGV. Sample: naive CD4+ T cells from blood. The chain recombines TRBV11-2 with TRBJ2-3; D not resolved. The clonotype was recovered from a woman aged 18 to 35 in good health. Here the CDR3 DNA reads TGTGCCAGCAGCTTCCAGCGAGGTAGCACAGATACGCAGTATTTT. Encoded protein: CASSFQRGSTDTQYF.